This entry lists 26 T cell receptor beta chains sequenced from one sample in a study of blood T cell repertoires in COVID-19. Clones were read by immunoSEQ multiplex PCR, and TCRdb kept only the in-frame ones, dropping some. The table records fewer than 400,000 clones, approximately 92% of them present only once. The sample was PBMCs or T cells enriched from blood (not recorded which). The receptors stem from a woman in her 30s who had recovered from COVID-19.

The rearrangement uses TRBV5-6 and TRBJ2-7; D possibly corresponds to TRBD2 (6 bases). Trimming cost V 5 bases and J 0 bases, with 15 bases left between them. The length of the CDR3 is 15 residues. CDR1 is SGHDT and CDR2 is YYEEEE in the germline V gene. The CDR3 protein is CASSSPGLGSYEQYF. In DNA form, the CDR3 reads TGTGCCAGCAGTTCTCCGGGACTTGGCTCCTACGAGCAGTACTTC.

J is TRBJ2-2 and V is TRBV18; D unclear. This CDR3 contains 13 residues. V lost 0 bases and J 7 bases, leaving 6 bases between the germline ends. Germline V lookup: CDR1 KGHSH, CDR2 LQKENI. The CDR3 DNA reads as TGTGCCAGCTCACCACCCAGGATCGGGGAGCTGTTTTTT. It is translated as CASSPPRIGELFF.

CDR3 DNA sequence: TGTGCCAGCAGTTTACGGAGGGTTAAGTATTTT. Protein sequence: CASSLRRVKYF. V usage is TRBV12-3 or TRBV12-4 and J usage is TRBJ2-3; D may be TRBD2 (6 bases). V shed 2 bases and J shed 13 bases, with 10 bases lying between them. The length of the CDR3 is 11 residues.

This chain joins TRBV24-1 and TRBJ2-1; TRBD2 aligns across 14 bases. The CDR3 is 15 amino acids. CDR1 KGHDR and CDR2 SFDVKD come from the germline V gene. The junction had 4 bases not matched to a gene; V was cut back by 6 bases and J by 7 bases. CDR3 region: CATSWGTSGSNEQFF. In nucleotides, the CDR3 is TGTGCCACCAGTTGGGGGACTAGCGGGAGTAATGAGCAGTTCTTC.

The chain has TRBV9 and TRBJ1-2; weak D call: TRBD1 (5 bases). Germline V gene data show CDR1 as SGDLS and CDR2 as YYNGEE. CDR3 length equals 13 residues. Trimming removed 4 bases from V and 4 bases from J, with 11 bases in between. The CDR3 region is CASSRGSGYGYTF. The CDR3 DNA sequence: TGTGCCAGCAGCAGGGGCAGTGGCTATGGCTACACCTTC.

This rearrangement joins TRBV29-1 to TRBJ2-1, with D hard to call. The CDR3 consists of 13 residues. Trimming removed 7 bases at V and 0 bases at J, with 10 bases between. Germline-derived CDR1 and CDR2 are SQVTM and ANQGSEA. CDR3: CSGYGLSYNEQFF. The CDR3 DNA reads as TGCAGCGGTTATGGCCTCTCCTACAATGAGCAGTTCTTC.

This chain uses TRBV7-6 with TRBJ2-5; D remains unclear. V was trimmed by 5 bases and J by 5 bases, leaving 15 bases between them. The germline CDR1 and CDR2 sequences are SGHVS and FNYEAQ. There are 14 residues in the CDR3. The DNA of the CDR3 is TGTGCCAGCAGCCCCTGGCCCCAGGCGGAGACCCAGTACTTC. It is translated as CASSPWPQAETQYF. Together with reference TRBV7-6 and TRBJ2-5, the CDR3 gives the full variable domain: GAGVSQSPRYKVTKRGQDVALRCDPISGHVSLYWYRQALGQGPEFLTYFNYEAQQDKSGLPNDRFSAERPEGSISTLTIQRTEQRDSAMYRCASSPWPQAETQYFGPGTRLLVL.

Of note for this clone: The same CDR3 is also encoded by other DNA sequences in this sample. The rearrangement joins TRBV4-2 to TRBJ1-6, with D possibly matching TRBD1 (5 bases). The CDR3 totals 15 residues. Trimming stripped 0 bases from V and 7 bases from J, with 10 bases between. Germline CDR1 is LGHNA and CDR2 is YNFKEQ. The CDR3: CASSQDRAGNSPLHF. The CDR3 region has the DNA TGTGCCAGCAGCCAAGATCGGGCAGGGAATTCACCCCTCCACTTT.

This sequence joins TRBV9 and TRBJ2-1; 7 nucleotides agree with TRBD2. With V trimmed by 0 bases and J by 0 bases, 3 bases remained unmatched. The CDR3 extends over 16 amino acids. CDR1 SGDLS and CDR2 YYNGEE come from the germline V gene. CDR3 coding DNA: TGTGCCAGCAGCGTAGCCATAGCGGGCTCCTACAATGAGCAGTTCTTC. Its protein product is CASSVAIAGSYNEQFF.

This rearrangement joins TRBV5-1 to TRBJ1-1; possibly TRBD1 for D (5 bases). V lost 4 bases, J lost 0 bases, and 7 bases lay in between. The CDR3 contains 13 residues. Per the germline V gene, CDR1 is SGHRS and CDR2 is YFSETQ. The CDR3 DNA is TGCGCCAGCAGCACAGGAATGAACACTGAAGCTTTCTTT. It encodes CASSTGMNTEAFF.

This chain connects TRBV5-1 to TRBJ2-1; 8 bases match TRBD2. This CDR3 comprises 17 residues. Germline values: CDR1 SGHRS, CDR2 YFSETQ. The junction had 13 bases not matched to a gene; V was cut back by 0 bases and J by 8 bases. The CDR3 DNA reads TGCGCCAGCAGCTTGGCCAGGTCTCTAGCGGGTCTAGATGAGCAGTTCTTC. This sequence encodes CASSLARSLAGLDEQFF.

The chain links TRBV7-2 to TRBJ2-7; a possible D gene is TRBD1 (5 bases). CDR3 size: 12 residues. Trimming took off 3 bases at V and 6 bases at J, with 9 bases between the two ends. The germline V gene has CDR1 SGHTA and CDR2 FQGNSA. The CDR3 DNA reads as TGTGCCAGCAGCTTTCAGGGTGGCGAGCAGTACTTC. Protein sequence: CASSFQGGEQYF.

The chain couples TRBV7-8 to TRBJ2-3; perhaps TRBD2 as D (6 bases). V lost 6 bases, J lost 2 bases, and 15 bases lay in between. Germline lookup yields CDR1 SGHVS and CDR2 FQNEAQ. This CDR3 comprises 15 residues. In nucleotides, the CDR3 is TGTGCCAGCAGTCCCACGGGGGTCTTCACAGATACGCAGTATTTT. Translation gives CASSPTGVFTDTQYF.

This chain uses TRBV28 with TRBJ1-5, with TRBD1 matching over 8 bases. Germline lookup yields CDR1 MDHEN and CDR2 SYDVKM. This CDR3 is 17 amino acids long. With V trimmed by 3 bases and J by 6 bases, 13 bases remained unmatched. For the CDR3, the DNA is TGTGCCAGCAGTTTTAACCCGGACAGGGAGTTGAGTCAGCCCCAGCATTTT. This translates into CASSFNPDRELSQPQHF.

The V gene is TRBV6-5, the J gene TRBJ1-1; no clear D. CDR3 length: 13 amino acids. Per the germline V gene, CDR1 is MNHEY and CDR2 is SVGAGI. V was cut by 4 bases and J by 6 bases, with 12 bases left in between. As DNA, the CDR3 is TGTGCCAGCAGTTTCAAACGCGTGGCTGAAGCTTTCTTT. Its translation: CASSFKRVAEAFF.

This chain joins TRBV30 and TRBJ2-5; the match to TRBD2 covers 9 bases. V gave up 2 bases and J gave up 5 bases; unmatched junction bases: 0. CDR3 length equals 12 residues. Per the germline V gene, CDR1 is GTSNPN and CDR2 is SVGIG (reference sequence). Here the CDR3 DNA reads TGTGCCTGGAGTACTAGCGGGGAGACCCAGTACTTC. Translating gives CAWSTSGETQYF. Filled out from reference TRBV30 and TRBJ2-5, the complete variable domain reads SQTIHQWPATLVQPVGSPLSLECTVEGTSNPNLYWYRQAAGRGLQLLFYSVGIGQISSEVPQNLSASRPQDRQFILSSKKLLLSDSGFYLCAWSTSGETQYFGPGTRLLVL.

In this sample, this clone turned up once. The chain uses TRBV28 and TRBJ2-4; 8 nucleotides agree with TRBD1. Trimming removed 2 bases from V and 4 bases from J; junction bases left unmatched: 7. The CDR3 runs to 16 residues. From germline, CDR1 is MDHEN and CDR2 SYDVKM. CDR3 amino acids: CASSLDSGGRKNIQYF. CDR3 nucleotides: TGTGCCAGCAGTTTAGATTCAGGGGGCAGGAAAAACATTCAGTACTTC. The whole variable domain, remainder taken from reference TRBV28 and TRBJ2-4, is DVKVTQSSRYLVKRTGEKVFLECVQDMDHENMFWYRQDPGLGLRLIYFSYDVKMKEKGDIPEGYSVSREKKERFSLILESASTNQTSMYLCASSLDSGGRKNIQYFGAGTRLSVL.

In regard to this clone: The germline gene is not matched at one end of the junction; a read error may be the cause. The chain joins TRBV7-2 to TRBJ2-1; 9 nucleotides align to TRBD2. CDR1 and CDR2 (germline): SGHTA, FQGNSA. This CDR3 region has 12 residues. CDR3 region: CASSLEAGGPIF. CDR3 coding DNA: TGTGCCAGCAGCTTAGAGGCGGGGGGGCCAATCTTC.

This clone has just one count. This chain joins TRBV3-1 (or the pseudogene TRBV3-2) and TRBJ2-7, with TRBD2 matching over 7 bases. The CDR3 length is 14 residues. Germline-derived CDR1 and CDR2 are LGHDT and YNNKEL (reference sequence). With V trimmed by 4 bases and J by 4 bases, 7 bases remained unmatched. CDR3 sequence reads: CASSLGLGGYEQYF. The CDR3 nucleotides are TGTGCCAGCAGCCTTGGACTAGGTGGGTACGAGCAGTACTTC.

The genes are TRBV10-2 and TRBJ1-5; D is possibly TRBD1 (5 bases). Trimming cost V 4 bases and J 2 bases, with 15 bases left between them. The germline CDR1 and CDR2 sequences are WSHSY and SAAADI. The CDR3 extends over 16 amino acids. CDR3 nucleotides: TGCGCCAGCAGTGTGGTTGGGGCGGGGGGCAATCAGCCCCAGCATTTT. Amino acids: CASSVVGAGGNQPQHF.

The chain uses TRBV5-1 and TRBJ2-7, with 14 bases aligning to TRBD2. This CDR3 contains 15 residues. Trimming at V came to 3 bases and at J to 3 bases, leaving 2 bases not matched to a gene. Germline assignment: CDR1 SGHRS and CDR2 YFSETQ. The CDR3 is CASSWGTSGGYEQYF. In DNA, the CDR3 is TGCGCCAGCAGCTGGGGGACTAGCGGGGGCTACGAGCAGTACTTC.

CDR3 in amino acids: CASSPDRGQEHTF. CDR3 bases: TGTGCCAGCAGCCCGGACAGGGGGCAGGAGCACACCTTC. The chain recombines TRBV4-2 with TRBJ1-2; 11 positions agree with TRBD1. V shed 4 bases and J 12 bases; nucleotides not matched to a gene: 7. Germline V gene data show CDR1 as LGHNA and CDR2 as YNFKEQ. The CDR3 is 13 amino acids.

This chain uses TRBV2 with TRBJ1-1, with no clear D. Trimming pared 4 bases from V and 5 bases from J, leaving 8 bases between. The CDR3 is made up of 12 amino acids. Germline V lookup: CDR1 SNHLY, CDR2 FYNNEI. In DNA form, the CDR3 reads TGTGCCAGCAGTGTACGGAGAACTGAAGCTTTCTTT. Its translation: CASSVRRTEAFF.

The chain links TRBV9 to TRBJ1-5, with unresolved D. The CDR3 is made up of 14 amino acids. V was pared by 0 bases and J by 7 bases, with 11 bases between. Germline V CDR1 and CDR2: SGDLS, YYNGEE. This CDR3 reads CASSVAEAGQPQHF. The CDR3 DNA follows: TGTGCCAGCAGCGTAGCTGAAGCGGGCCAGCCCCAGCATTTT.

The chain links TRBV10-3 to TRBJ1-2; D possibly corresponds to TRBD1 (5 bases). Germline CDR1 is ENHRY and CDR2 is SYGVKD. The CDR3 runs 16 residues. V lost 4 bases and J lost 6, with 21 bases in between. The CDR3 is CAISAEAGGGINGYTF. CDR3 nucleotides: TGTGCCATCAGTGCGGAGGCCGGGGGGGGGATAAATGGCTACACCTTC.

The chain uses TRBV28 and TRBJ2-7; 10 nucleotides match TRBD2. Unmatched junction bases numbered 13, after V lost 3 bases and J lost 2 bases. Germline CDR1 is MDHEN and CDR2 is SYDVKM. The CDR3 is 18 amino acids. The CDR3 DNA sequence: TGTGCCAGCAGTTTGGGTGCTAGCGGGAGCCTTCCCGCCTACGAGCAGTACTTC. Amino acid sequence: CASSLGASGSLPAYEQYF.